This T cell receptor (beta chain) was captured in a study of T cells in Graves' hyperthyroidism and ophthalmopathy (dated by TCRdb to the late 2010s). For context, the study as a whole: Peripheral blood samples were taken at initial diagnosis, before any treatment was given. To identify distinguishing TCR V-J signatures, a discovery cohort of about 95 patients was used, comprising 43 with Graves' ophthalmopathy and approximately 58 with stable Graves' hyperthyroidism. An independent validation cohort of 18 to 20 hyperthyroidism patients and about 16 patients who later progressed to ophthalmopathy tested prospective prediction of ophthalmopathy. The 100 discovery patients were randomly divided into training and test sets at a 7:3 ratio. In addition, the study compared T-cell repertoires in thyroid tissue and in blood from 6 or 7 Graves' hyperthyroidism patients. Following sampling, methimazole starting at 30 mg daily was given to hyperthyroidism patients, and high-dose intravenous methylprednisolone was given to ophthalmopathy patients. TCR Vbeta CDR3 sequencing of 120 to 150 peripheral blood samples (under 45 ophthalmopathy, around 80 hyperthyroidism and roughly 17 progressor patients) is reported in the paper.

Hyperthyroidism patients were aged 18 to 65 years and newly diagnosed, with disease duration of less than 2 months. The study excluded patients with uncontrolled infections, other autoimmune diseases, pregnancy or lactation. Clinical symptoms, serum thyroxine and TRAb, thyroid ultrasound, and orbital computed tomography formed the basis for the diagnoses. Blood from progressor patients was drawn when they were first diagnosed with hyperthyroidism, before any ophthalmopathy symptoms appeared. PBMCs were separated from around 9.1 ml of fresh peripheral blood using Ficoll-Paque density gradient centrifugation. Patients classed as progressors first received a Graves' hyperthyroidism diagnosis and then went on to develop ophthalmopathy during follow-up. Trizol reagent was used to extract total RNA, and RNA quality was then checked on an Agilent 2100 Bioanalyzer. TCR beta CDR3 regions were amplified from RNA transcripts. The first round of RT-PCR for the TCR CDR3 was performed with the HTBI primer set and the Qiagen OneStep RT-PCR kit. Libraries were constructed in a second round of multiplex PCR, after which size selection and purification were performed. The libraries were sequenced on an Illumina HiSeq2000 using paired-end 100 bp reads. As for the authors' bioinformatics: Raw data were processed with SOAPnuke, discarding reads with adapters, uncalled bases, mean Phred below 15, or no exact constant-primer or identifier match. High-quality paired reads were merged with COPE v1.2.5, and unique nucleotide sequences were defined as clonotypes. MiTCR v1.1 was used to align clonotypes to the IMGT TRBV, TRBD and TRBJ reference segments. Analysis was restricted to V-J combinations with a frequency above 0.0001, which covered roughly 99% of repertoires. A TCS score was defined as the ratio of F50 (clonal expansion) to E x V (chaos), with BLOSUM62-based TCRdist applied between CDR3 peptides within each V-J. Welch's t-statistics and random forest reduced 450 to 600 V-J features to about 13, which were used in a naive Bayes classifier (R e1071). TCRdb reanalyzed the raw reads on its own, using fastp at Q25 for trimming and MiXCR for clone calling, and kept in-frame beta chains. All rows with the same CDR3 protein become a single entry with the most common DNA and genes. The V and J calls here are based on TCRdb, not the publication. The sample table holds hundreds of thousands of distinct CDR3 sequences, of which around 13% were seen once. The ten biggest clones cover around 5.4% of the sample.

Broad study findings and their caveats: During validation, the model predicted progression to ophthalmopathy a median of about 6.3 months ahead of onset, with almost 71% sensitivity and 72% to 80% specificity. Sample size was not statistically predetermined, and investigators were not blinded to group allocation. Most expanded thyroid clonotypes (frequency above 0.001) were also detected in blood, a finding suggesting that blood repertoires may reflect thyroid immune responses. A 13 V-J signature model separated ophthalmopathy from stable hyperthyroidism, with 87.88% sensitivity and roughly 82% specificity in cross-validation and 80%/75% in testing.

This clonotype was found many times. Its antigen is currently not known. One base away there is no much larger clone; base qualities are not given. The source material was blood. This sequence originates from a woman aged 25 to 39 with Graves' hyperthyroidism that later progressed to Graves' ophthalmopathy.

The CDR3 is CSARGTHHGEQYF. In nucleotide form, the sequence is TGCAGTGCTAGAGGGACCCACCATGGAGAGCAGTACTTC. This receptor chain uses TRBV20-1 and TRBJ2-7; too little of a D gene remains to name it. Via the germline V gene (reference sequence), CDR1 is DFQATT and CDR2 SNEGSKA. The CDR3 runs 13 amino acids, cysteine and phenylalanine included. Only the CDR3 region is kept as DNA, spanning 39 bases read in frame from base 1. V lost 1 base and J lost 7 bases; the stretch between them is 14 bases long.